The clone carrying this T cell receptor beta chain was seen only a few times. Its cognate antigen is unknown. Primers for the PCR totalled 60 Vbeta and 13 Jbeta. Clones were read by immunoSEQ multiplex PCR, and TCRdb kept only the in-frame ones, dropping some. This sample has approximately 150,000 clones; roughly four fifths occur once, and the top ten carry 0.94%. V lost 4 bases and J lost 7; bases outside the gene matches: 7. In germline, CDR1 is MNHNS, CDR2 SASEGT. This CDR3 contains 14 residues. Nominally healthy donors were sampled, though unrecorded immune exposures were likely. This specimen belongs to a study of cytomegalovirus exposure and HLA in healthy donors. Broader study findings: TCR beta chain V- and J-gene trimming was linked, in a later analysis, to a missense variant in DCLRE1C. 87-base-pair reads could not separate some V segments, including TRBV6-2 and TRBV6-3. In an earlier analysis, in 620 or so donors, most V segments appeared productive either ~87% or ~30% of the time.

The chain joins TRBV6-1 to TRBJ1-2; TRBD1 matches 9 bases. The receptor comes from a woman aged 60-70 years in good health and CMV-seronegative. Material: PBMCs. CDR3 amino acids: CASSVPGQGGGYTF. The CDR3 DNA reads TGTGCCAGCAGTGTTCCGGGACAGGGTGGTGGCTACACCTTC.